Listed here are 25 T cell receptor beta chains from one sample, sequenced in a study of blood T cells in healthy people across ages. With a J-beta primer mix and a sample-barcoded 5' primer, a second PCR ran roughly 7 to 11 cycles. Via MiXCR, TCRdb re-called the 5' RACE reads, giving one row per CDR3 protein. The profile covers approximately 880,000 distinct CDR3 sequences, with roughly 50% appearing a single time and roughly 13% taken by the ten largest. Sequencing used blood. The receptor set was obtained from a man aged 30 to 45 in good health.

In this sample, this clonotype turned up a few times. The chain carries TRBV29-1 and TRBJ2-7; D may be TRBD1 (6 bases). The CDR3 loop spans 12 amino acids. Germline V gene sequence: CDR1 SQVTM, CDR2 ANQGSEA. Trimming took off 8 bases at V and 1 base at J, with 12 bases between the two ends. The CDR3 reads CSIWTVSYEQYF. The CDR3 nucleotides are TGCAGCATCTGGACAGTATCCTACGAGCAGTACTTC.

This clonotype was counted between two and nine times. The chain recombines TRBV9 with TRBJ2-7; 7 positions agree with TRBD1. The J segment lost 9 bases and the V segment lost 0 bases, leaving 12 bases of the junction unmatched. CDR3 size: 15 residues. Germline values: CDR1 SGDLS, CDR2 YYNGEE. CDR3 sequence (DNA): TGTGCCAGCAGCGTAGGGGACAGCTCGATCGACGGGCAGTACTTC. It specifies CASSVGDSSIDGQYF.

The CDR3 nucleotides read TGTGCCACCAGCAGAGAGGGGGGAGGAGAGACCCAGTACTTC. Amino acids: CATSREGGGETQYF. This chain connects TRBV15 to TRBJ2-5; a weak D match, TRBD2 (6 bases). Germline V gene sequence: CDR1 LNHNV, CDR2 YYDKDF (reference sequence). This CDR3 comprises 14 residues. The V and J ends lost 0 bases and 4 bases respectively, with 9 bases between them.

This clonotype has a handful of counts. J is TRBJ2-3 and V is TRBV2; D is unclear. Germline lookup yields CDR1 SNHLY and CDR2 FYNNEI. The V and J ends lost 1 base and 0 bases respectively, with 8 bases between them. This CDR3 has 15 amino acids. The CDR3 region has the DNA TGTGCCAGCAGTGAAGGGAGAAGGAGCACAGATACGCAGTATTTT. Amino acids: CASSEGRRSTDTQYF.

In its sample, this clonotype was seen a few times. The chain couples TRBV12-3 or TRBV12-4 to TRBJ1-4; D is unclear. The CDR3 has 13 residues. V was cut by 3 bases and J by 5 bases, with 7 bases left in between. The CDR3 protein is CASSFGRNEKLFF. CDR3 in DNA: TGTGCCAGCAGTTTCGGAAGAAATGAAAAACTGTTTTTT.

V usage is TRBV20-1 and J usage is TRBJ2-5, with TRBD2 identical over 9 bases. Germline values: CDR1 DFQATT, CDR2 SNEGSKA (reference sequence). V lost 0 bases and J lost 11; bases outside the gene matches: 13. The CDR3 length is 15 residues. CDR3 nucleotide sequence: TGCAGTGCTAGAGAATGGCGGGGGGGTTGGAATGAGCAGTACTTC. Amino acids: CSAREWRGGWNEQYF.

This chain uses TRBV5-6 with TRBJ2-3; D unresolved. The V end was cut by 0 bases, the J end by 5 bases, with 13 bases between. Per the germline V gene, CDR1 is SGHDT and CDR2 is YYEEEE. The CDR3 loop spans 15 amino acids. The CDR3 spells CASSLAAVPLDTQYF. CDR3 in DNA: TGTGCCAGCAGCTTGGCAGCCGTACCGTTAGATACGCAGTATTTT.

This clonotype was seen a few times. The rearrangement joins TRBV6-2 or TRBV6-3 to TRBJ2-1; D perhaps matches TRBD1 (6 bases). The J call is uncertain, as TRBJ2-7 better fits the DNA end. The germline CDR1 and CDR2 sequences are MNHEY and SVGEGT. CDR3 length: 15 residues. CDR3 region: CASTDNRATYNEQYF. In DNA, the CDR3 is TGTGCCAGCACCGATAACAGGGCTACCTACAATGAGCAGTACTTC.

The table lists this clonotype with a few counts. This sequence joins TRBV12-3 or TRBV12-4 and TRBJ2-3, with D tentatively TRBD2 (6 bases). This CDR3 is 14 amino acids long. Trimming removed 5 bases at V and 5 bases at J, with 14 bases between. DNA for the CDR3: TGTGCCAGCAGTACCCGACTAGGGGTAGATACGCAGTATTTT. It specifies CASSTRLGVDTQYF.

The rearrangement joins TRBV2 to TRBJ2-4, with D possibly called TRBD1 or TRBD2 (6 bases each). Trimming took off 7 bases at V and 1 base at J, with 14 bases between the two ends. This CDR3 is 15 amino acids long. Germline V CDR1 and CDR2: SNHLY, FYNNEI. The CDR3 region is CASNIGGWAKNIQYF. In DNA, the CDR3 is TGTGCCAGCAATATAGGGGGGTGGGCCAAAAACATTCAGTACTTC.

On this clonotype itself: This could be a read error, since a much larger clone is one nucleotide away. The rearrangement links TRBV29-1 to TRBJ1-1; D is ambiguous. CDR1 and CDR2 (germline): SQVTM, ANQGSEA. CDR3 length equals 13 residues. The CDR3 DNA is TGCAGCGGTGAAGAGAATCTGGGATCCGAAGCTTTCTTT. This codes for CSGEENLGSEAFF.

Points on this clonotype: A much bigger clone sits one base away, suggesting this may be a read error. The rearrangement uses TRBV27 and TRBJ2-4; D perhaps matches TRBD2 (5 bases). The J call may be wrong; the DNA end is better matched by TRBJ2-7. Germline values: CDR1 MNHEY, CDR2 SMNVEV (reference sequence). There are 15 residues in the CDR3. CDR3 nucleotides: TGTACCAGCAGTTTAGGCGCGGGTGGGACCTACGAGCAGTACTTC. Its protein is CTSSLGAGGTYEQYF.

This clonotype was seen a single time. At one of its ends the junction is not consistent with the germline gene, which may arise from a read error. V gene TRBV4-1 combines with J gene TRBJ2-3, with D tentatively TRBD2 (6 bases). The CDR3 is 15 residues long. Germline loops: CDR1 MGHRA, CDR2 YSYEKL. The CDR3 protein is CASNQGGTSTDTQYF. The CDR3 DNA reads as TGTGCCAGCAACCAAGGCGGGACTAGCACAGATACGCAGTATTTT.

This clonotype was seen just once. The V and J genes are TRBV11-1 and TRBJ2-1; 7 bases are shared with TRBD2. CDR1 and CDR2 (germline): SGHAT, FQDESV (reference sequence). This CDR3 is 15 amino acids long. Trimming at V came to 8 bases and at J to 4 bases, leaving 11 bases not matched to a gene. The CDR3 reads CASARGDLGYNEQFF. CDR3 coding DNA: TGTGCCAGCGCCCGGGGGGACCTAGGGTACAATGAGCAGTTCTTC.

This clonotype was seen more than once but under ten times. The chain couples TRBV12-3 or TRBV12-4 to TRBJ1-2; D gene uncertain. Deletions cut 6 bases from V and 6 bases from J, with 5 bases between. The CDR3 is 10 amino acids. CDR3 in amino acids: CASSFNGYTF. In DNA form, the CDR3 reads TGTGCCAGCAGCTTTAATGGCTACACCTTC.

Ten or more counts support this clonotype. The chain combines TRBV2 with TRBJ1-5; 7 bases are shared with TRBD1. CDR1 is SNHLY, CDR2 FYNNEI, per germline. The CDR3 totals 13 residues. Germline trimming cut 8 bases from V and 0 bases from J; bases unmatched to any gene: 1. CDR3 loop: CASDRDSNQPQHF. CDR3 sequence (DNA): TGTGCCAGCGACAGGGATAGCAATCAGCCCCAGCATTTT.

This clonotype has a single count. This chain's CDR3 is CAWSGGSGQPQHF. CDR3 DNA sequence: TGTGCCTGGAGTGGGGGGAGTGGACAGCCCCAGCATTTT. This rearrangement joins TRBV30 to TRBJ1-5; perhaps TRBD1 as D (5 bases). This CDR3 is built from 13 residues. Trimming removed 1 base from V and 7 bases from J, with 11 bases in between. The germline V gene encodes CDR1 GTSNPN and CDR2 SVGIG (reference sequence).

V is TRBV12-3 or TRBV12-4 and J is TRBJ1-2; D is undetermined. The CDR3 is made up of 14 amino acids. V gave up 0 bases and J gave up 4 bases, with 9 bases separating them. CDR3: CASSLAAGSYGYTF. The DNA of the CDR3 is TGTGCCAGCAGTTTAGCGGCGGGATCCTATGGCTACACCTTC.

The chain combines TRBV29-1 with TRBJ2-7; maybe TRBD2 (6 bases). Germline V gives CDR1 SQVTM, CDR2 ANQGSEA. CDR3 size: 15 residues. Deletions cut 7 bases from V and 3 bases from J, with 22 bases between. CDR3: CSAMGGRVKYYEQYF. In DNA form, the CDR3 reads TGCAGCGCGATGGGGGGAAGGGTTAAGTACTACGAGCAGTACTTC.

This sequence joins TRBV20-1 and TRBJ2-7, with 9 bases matching TRBD2. TRBJ2-5 explains the end of the DNA better; the J call may be wrong. The V gene's germline CDR1 is DFQATT and CDR2 SNEGSKA (reference sequence). The CDR3 has 16 residues. For the CDR3, the DNA is TGCAGTGCAGGCGGCGGGGGGGCCTTCTTTGAAGAGACCCAGTACTTC. It translates to CSAGGGGAFFEETQYF.

In DNA, the CDR3 is TGCAGTGGGAAGACAGGGTTCACTGAAGCTTTCTTT. Protein: CSGKTGFTEAFF. The chain combines TRBV29-1 with TRBJ1-1, with 7 bases identical to TRBD1. This CDR3 is built from 12 residues. Germline V CDR1 and CDR2: SQVTM, ANQGSEA.

The rearrangement links TRBV28 to TRBJ2-7; D is tentatively TRBD1 or TRBD2 (5 bases each). Germline assignment: CDR1 MDHEN and CDR2 SYDVKM. The V end was cut by 8 bases, the J end by 3 bases, with 17 bases between. The CDR3 contains 14 residues. CDR3 coding DNA: TGTGCCAGCCACGGGACCCTAGTCCTCTACGAGCAGTACTTC. It specifies CASHGTLVLYEQYF.

This clonotype was observed a few times. V and J are TRBV20-1 and TRBJ2-5; D is possibly TRBD2 (6 bases). V was cut by 3 bases and J by 2 bases, with 13 bases left in between. CDR3 length: 14 residues. Germline CDR1 reads DFQATT; CDR2 reads SNEGSKA (reference sequence). The CDR3 nucleotides are TGCAGTGCTAGTTCAGCGGGCAATCAAGAGACCCAGTACTTC. This sequence encodes CSASSAGNQETQYF.

This clonotype was seen ten or more times. V usage is TRBV29-1 and J usage is TRBJ2-7; D perhaps matches TRBD2 (5 bases). CDR1 and CDR2 from the germline V gene are SQVTM and ANQGSEA. This CDR3 is 13 amino acids long. The V and J ends lost 3 bases and 2 bases respectively, with 11 bases between them. The CDR3 sequence is CSVEGVGAYEQYF. Written as DNA, the CDR3 is TGCAGCGTTGAGGGTGTGGGAGCCTACGAGCAGTACTTC.

CDR3 bases: TGTGCCATCAGTGGGACTAGCGGTCAAGAGACCCAGTTCTTC. It encodes CAISGTSGQETQFF. This chain links TRBV10-3 with TRBJ2-1; 10 bases align to TRBD2. This CDR3 spans 14 amino acids. The trim removed 4 bases at V and 13 bases at J, leaving 10 bases unmatched. Germline loops: CDR1 ENHRY, CDR2 SYGVKD.